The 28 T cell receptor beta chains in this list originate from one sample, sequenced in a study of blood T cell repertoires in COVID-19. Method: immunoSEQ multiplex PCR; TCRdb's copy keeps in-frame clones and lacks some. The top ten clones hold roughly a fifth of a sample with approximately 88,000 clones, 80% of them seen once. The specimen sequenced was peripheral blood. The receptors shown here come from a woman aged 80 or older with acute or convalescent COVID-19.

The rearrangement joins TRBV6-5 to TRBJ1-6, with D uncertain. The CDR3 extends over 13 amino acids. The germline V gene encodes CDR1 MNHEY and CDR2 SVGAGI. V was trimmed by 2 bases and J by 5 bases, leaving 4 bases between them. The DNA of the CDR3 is TGTGCCAGCAGTTACGAGGATAATTCACCCCTCCACTTT. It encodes CASSYEDNSPLHF.

CDR3 loop: CSVGQSTYEQYF. Written as DNA, the CDR3 is TGCAGCGTTGGACAGTCCACCTACGAGCAGTACTTC. The chain carries TRBV29-1 and TRBJ2-7; weak D call: TRBD1 (5 bases). The CDR3 length is 12 residues. Trimming left V 4 bases short and J 2 bases short, with 9 bases between. Germline-derived CDR1 and CDR2 are SQVTM and ANQGSEA.

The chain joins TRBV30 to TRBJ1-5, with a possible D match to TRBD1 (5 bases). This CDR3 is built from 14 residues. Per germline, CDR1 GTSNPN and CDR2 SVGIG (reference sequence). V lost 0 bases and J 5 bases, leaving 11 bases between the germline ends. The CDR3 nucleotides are TGTGCCTGGAGTGTAGCGGGACGCCATCAGCCCCAGCATTTT. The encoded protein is CAWSVAGRHQPQHF.

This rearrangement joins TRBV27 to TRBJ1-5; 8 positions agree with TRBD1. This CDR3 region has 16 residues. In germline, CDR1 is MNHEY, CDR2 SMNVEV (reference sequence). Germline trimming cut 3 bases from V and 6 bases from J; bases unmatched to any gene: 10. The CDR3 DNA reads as TGTGCCAGCAGTTTCCGACAGGGGAGATCAAGTCAGCCCCAGCATTTT. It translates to CASSFRQGRSSQPQHF.

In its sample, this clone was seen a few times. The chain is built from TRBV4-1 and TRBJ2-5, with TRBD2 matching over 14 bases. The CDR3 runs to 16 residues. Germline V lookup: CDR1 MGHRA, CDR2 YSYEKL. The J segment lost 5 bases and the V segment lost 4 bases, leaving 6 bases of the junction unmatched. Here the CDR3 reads CASSLGLAGVGETQYF. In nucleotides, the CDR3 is TGCGCCAGCAGCCTGGGACTAGCGGGAGTCGGGGAGACCCAGTACTTC.

The CDR3 loop is CATSRVSAADQPQHF. The CDR3 DNA sequence: TGTGCCACCAGCAGAGTAAGTGCGGCGGATCAGCCCCAGCATTTT. The chain employs TRBV15 and TRBJ1-5, with unresolved D. The CDR3 extends over 15 amino acids. V was pared by 1 base and J by 5 bases, with 12 bases between. CDR1 is LNHNV, CDR2 YYDKDF, per germline (reference sequence).

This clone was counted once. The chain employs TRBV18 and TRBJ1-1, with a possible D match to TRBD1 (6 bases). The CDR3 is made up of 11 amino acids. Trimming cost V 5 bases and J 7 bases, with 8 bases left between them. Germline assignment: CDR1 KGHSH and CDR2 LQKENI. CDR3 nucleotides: TGTGCCAGCTCATGGGACATTGAAGCTTTCTTT. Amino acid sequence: CASSWDIEAFF.

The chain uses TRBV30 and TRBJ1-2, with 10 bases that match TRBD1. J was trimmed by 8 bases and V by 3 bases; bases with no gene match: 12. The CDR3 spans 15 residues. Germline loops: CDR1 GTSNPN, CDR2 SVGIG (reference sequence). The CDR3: CAWRKRDRGDRGYTF. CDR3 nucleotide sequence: TGTGCCTGGAGGAAGAGGGACAGGGGCGACCGGGGCTACACCTTC. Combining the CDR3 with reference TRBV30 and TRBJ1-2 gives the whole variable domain SQTIHQWPATLVQPVGSPLSLECTVEGTSNPNLYWYRQAAGRGLQLLFYSVGIGQISSEVPQNLSASRPQDRQFILSSKKLLLSDSGFYLCAWRKRDRGDRGYTFGSGTRLTVV.

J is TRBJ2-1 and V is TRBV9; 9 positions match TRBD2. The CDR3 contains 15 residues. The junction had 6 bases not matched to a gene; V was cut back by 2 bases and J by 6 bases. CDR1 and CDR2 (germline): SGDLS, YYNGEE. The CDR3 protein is CASSVNSGSGNEQFF. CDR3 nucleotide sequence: TGTGCCAGCAGCGTGAATAGCGGGAGTGGCAATGAGCAGTTCTTC.

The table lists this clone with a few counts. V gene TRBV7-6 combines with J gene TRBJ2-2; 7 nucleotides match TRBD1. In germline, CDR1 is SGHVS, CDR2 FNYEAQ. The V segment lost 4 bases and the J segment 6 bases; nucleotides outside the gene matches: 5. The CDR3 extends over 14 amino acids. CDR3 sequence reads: CASSSSQGSGELFF. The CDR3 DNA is TGTGCCAGCAGCTCGTCACAGGGGTCCGGGGAGCTGTTTTTT.

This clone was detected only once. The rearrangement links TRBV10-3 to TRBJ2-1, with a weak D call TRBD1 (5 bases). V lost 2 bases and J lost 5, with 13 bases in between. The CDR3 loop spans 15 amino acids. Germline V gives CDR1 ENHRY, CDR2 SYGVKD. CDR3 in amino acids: CAISEGREGDNEQFF. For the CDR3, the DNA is TGTGCCATCAGTGAGGGCAGAGAAGGGGACAATGAGCAGTTCTTC.

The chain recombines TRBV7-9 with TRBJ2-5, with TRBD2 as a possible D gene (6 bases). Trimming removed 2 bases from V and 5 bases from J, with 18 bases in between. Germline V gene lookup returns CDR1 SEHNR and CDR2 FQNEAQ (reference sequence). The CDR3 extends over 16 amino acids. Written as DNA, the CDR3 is TGTGCCAGCAGCTTAACCCGACTAGGGCCTGGGGAGACCCAGTACTTC. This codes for CASSLTRLGPGETQYF.

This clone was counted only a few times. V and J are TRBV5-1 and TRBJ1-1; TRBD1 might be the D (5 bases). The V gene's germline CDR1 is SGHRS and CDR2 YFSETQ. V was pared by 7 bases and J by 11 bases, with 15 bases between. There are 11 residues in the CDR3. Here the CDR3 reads CASQEGWYAFF. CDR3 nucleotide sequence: TGCGCCAGCCAGGAGGGGTGGTATGCTTTCTTT.

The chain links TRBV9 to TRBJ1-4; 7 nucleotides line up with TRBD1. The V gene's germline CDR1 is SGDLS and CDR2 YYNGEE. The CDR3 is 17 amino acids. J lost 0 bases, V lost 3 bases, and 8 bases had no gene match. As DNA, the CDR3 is TGTGCCAGCAGCGCCAGCCAGGGGGGCTCAACTAATGAAAAACTGTTTTTT. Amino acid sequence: CASSASQGGSTNEKLFF.

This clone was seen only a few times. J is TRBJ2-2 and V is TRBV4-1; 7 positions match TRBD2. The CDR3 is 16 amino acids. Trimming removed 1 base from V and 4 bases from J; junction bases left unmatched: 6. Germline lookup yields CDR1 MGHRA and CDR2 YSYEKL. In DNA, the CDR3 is TGCGCCAGCAGCCAAGTGGGGCTAGCGGTCACCGGGGAGCTGTTTTTT. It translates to CASSQVGLAVTGELFF.

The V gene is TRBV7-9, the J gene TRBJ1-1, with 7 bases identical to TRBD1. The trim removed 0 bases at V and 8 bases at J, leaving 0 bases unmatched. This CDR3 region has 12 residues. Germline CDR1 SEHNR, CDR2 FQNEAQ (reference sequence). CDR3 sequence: CASSLADREAFF. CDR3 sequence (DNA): TGTGCCAGCAGCTTAGCGGACAGGGAAGCTTTCTTT.

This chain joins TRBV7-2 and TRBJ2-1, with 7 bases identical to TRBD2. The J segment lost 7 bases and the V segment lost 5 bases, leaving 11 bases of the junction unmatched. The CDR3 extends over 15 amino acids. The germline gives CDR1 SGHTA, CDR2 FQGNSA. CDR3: CASSILAGWRNEQFF. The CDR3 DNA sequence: TGTGCCAGCAGCATATTAGCGGGTTGGAGAAATGAGCAGTTCTTC.

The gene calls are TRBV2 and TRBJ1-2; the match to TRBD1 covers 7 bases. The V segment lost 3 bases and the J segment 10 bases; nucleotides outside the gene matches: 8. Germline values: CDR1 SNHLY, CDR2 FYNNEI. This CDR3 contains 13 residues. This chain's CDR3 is CASSDLRGPDYTF. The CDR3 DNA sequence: TGTGCCAGCAGTGATTTAAGGGGGCCAGACTACACCTTC.

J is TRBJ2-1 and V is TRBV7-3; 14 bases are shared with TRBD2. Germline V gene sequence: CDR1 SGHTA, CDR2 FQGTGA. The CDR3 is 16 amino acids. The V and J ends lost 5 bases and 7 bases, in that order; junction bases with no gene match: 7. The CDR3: CASSPQTSGGVNEQFF. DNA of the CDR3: TGTGCCAGCAGCCCACAGACTAGCGGGGGGGTGAATGAGCAGTTCTTC.

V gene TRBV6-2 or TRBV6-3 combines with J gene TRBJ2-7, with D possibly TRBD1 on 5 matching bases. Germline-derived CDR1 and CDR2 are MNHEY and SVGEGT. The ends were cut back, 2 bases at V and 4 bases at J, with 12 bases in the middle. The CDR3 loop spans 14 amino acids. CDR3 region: CASSYGWQGYEQYF. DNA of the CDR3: TGTGCCAGCAGTTACGGCTGGCAGGGTTACGAGCAGTACTTC.

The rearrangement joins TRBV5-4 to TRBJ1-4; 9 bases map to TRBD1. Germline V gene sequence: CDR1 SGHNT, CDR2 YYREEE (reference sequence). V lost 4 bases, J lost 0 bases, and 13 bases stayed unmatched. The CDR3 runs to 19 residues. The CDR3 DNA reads TGTGCCAGCAGCCCGCACCTAGCAACAGGGGGCACAACTAATGAAAAACTGTTTTTT. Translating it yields CASSPHLATGGTTNEKLFF.

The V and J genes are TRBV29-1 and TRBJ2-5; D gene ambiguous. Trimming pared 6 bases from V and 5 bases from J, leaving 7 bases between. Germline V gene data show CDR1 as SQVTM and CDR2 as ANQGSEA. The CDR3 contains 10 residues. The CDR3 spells CSVDSETQYF. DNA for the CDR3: TGCAGCGTCGATAGCGAGACCCAGTACTTC.

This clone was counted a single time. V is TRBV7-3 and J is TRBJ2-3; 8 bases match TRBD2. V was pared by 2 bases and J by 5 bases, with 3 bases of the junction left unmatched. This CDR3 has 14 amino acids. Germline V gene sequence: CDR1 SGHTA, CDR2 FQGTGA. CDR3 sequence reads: CASSLAGGIDTQYF. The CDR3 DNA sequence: TGTGCCAGCAGCTTAGCGGGGGGAATAGATACGCAGTATTTT. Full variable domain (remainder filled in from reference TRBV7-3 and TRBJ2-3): GAGVSQTPSNKVTEKGKYVELRCDPISGHTALYWYRQSLGQGPEFLIYFQGTGAADDSGLPNDRFFAVRPEGSVSTLKIQRTERGDSAVYLCASSLAGGIDTQYFGPGTRLTVL.

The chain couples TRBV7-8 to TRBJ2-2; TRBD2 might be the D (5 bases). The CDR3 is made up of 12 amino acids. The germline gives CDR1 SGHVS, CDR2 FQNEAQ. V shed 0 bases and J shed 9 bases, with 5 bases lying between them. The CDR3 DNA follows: TGTGCCAGCAGCTTAGCCGGGAGGGAGCTGTTTTTT. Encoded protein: CASSLAGRELFF.

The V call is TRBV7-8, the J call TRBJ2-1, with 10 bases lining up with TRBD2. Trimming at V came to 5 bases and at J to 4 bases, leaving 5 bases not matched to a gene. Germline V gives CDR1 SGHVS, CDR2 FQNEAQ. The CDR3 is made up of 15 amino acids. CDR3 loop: CASSISGGGYNEQFF. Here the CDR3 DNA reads TGTGCCAGCAGCATCAGCGGGGGGGGGTACAATGAGCAGTTCTTC.

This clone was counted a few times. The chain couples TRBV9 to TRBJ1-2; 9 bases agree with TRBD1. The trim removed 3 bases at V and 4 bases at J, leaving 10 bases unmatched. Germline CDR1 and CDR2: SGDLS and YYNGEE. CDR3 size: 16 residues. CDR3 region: CASSAVRGQGIYGYTF. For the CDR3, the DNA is TGTGCCAGCAGCGCCGTTCGGGGACAGGGAATCTATGGCTACACCTTC.

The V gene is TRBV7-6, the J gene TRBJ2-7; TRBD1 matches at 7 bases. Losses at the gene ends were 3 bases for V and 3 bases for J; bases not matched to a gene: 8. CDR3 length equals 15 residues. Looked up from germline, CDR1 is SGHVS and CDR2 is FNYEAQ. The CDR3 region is CASSLGATGDYEQYF. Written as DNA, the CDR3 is TGTGCCAGCAGCTTGGGGGCAACAGGGGACTACGAGCAGTACTTC.

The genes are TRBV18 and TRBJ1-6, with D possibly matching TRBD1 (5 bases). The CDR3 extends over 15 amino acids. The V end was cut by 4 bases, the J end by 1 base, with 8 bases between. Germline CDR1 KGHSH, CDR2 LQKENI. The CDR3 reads CASSRQGSYNSPLHF. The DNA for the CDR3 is TGTGCCAGCTCACGTCAGGGATCCTATAATTCACCCCTCCACTTT.